The 18 T cell receptor beta chains presented below share a single source sample, sequenced in a study of glioma-infiltrating T cells after dendritic cell vaccination (dated by TCRdb to about 2016). Library preparation used the immunoSEQ multiplex PCR assay. Entries here come from immuneACCESS through TCRdb and include only in-frame sequences with V and J called. Some clones fail to appear in such tables; in the studies checked, an unresolved V gene covers under half of the shortfall, and the cause of the remainder is unknown. Counted in this sample were some 87,000 clones; more than 70% of them appeared once. Around 3.2% of the sample rests with the top ten. Sequenced material: blood, taken before dendritic cell vaccination. Every receptor here comes from a human donor with glioblastoma.

This clone was seen only a few times. Other DNA sequences in the same sample also yield this CDR3. J is TRBJ2-7 and V is TRBV2; 8 bases line up with TRBD1. The germline gives CDR1 SNHLY, CDR2 FYNNEI. V lost 6 bases, J lost 4 bases, and 5 bases stayed unmatched. The CDR3 covers 13 residues. The CDR3, as DNA: TGTGCCAGCAGCGGACAGGGCACGTACGAGCAGTACTTC. Translation: CASSGQGTYEQYF.

The chain recombines TRBV7-7 with TRBJ1-4; 10 nucleotides align to TRBD1. Losses at the gene ends were 5 bases for V and 7 bases for J; bases not matched to a gene: 10. CDR3 length: 16 residues. The V gene's germline CDR1 is SSHAT and CDR2 FNYEAQ (reference sequence). The chain's CDR3 is CASSRRPGQGFEKLFF. The DNA of the CDR3 is TGTGCCAGCAGCCGTCGCCCGGGACAGGGGTTTGAAAAACTGTTTTTT.

The chain has TRBV19 and TRBJ1-5; D is undetermined. Looked up from germline, CDR1 is LNHDA and CDR2 is SQIVND (reference sequence). The CDR3 length is 13 residues. Trimming pared 0 bases from V and 5 bases from J, leaving 5 bases between. The CDR3 protein is CASSIDSYQPQHF. CDR3 sequence (DNA): TGTGCCAGTAGTATAGACAGTTATCAGCCCCAGCATTTT.

The chain recombines TRBV2 with TRBJ1-1; TRBD1 might be the D (6 bases). Trimming took off 7 bases at V and 5 bases at J, with 17 bases between the two ends. CDR1 SNHLY and CDR2 FYNNEI come from the germline V gene. CDR3 size: 14 residues. CDR3 sequence: CASTRPGGRTEAFF. Written as DNA, the CDR3 is TGTGCCAGCACCCGCCCGGGGGGGCGGACTGAAGCTTTCTTT.

This chain connects TRBV7-9 to TRBJ1-1, with TRBD1 matching over 11 bases. The CDR3 covers 14 residues. Germline loops: CDR1 SEHNR, CDR2 FQNEAQ (reference sequence). The junction had 3 bases not matched to a gene; V was cut back by 5 bases and J by 4 bases. The CDR3 DNA reads as TGTGCCAGCAGCCCAGGGACAGGGGGCACTGAAGCTTTCTTT. The encoded protein is CASSPGTGGTEAFF. The whole variable domain, filled in from reference TRBV7-9 and TRBJ1-1, reads DTGVSQNPRHKITKRGQNVTFRCDPISEHNRLYWYRQTLGQGPEFLTYFQNEAQLEKSRLLSDRFSAERPKGSFSTLEIQRTEQGDSAMYLCASSPGTGGTEAFFGQGTRLTVV.

V is TRBV19 and J is TRBJ2-3, with 11 bases lining up with TRBD1. The trim removed 6 bases at V and 4 bases at J, leaving 6 bases unmatched. The length of the CDR3 is 15 residues. Germline V gene data show CDR1 as LNHDA and CDR2 as SQIVND (reference sequence). The CDR3 nucleotides are TGTGCCAGTAGCCGGGACAGGGGGTCGGCAGATACGCAGTATTTT. Translating it yields CASSRDRGSADTQYF. Full variable domain (outside the CDR3, taken from reference TRBV19 and TRBJ2-3): DGGITQSPKYLFRKEGQNVTLSCEQNLNHDAMYWYRQDPGQGLRLIYYSQIVNDFQKGDIAEGYSVSREKKESFPLTVTSAQKNPTAFYLCASSRDRGSADTQYFGPGTRLTVL.

The CDR3 region has the DNA TGCAGCGTTGCATACAATGAGCAGTTCTTC. It specifies CSVAYNEQFF. The chain joins TRBV29-1 to TRBJ2-1; D is undetermined. Germline lookup yields CDR1 SQVTM and CDR2 ANQGSEA. Trimming cost V 4 bases and J 4 bases, with 2 bases left between them. The CDR3 has 10 residues.

CDR3 sequence reads: CASSHRTSGTYNEQFF. CDR3 bases: TGTGCCAGCAGCCACCGGACTAGCGGGACTTACAATGAGCAGTTCTTC. V gene TRBV11-3 combines with J gene TRBJ2-1, with 12 bases lining up with TRBD2. Germline assignment: CDR1 SGHNT and CDR2 YENEEA. The CDR3 is 16 residues long. The V segment lost 5 bases and the J segment 4 bases; nucleotides outside the gene matches: 6.

The chain has TRBV6-1 and TRBJ2-7, with D maybe TRBD1 (5 bases). The V end lost 4 bases, the J end lost 2 bases, and 12 bases lay between the germline ends. Germline CDR1 is MNHNS and CDR2 is SASEGT. The CDR3 covers 14 residues. CDR3: CASSAAGPTYEQYF. CDR3 DNA: TGTGCCAGCAGTGCGGCAGGGCCCACCTACGAGCAGTACTTC.

The chain uses TRBV30 and TRBJ1-2, with TRBD1 matching over 7 bases. V lost 4 bases and J lost 4; bases outside the gene matches: 6. The CDR3 length is 13 residues. CDR1 and CDR2 from the germline V gene are GTSNPN and SVGIG (reference sequence). CDR3 residues: CAWTRQGIYGYTF. The DNA for the CDR3 is TGTGCCTGGACCCGACAGGGAATCTATGGCTACACCTTC.

This chain connects TRBV25-1 to TRBJ2-1; 10 bases line up with TRBD1. CDR1 and CDR2 (germline): MGHDK, SYGVNS. Trimming removed 8 bases from V and 1 base from J; junction bases left unmatched: 11. There are 17 residues in the CDR3. CDR3 DNA: TGTGCCAGCTTGGGACAGGGGAGGTCTAAATCCTACAATGAGCAGTTCTTC. The encoded protein is CASLGQGRSKSYNEQFF. The entire variable domain, with the rest obtained from reference TRBV25-1 and TRBJ2-1, is as follows: EADIYQTPRYLVIGTGKKITLECSQTMGHDKMYWYQQDPGMELHLIHYSYGVNSTEKGDLSSESTVSRIRTEHFPLTLESARPSHTSQYLCASLGQGRSKSYNEQFFGPGTRLTVL.

The table lists this clone with a count of one. The chain combines TRBV19 with TRBJ2-5; maybe TRBD1 (6 bases). V was pared by 5 bases and J by 5 bases, with 18 bases between. The CDR3 extends over 15 amino acids. Per germline, CDR1 LNHDA and CDR2 SQIVND (reference sequence). The DNA of the CDR3 is TGTGCCAGTAGTCCACAGGGTTGGTTCCGGGAGACCCAGTACTTC. It is translated as CASSPQGWFRETQYF.

For the CDR3, the DNA is TGTGCCAGCAGCCCCATCATGGAAAGACAGGGGGCAAGCACTGAAGCTTTCTTT. Residues: CASSPIMERQGASTEAFF. The V gene is TRBV4-2, the J gene TRBJ1-1; 10 positions match TRBD1. The V and J ends lost 4 bases and 4 bases, in that order; junction bases with no gene match: 15. The germline CDR1 and CDR2 sequences are LGHNA and YNFKEQ. The length of the CDR3 is 18 residues.

The genes are TRBV2 and TRBJ1-1; D unresolved. This CDR3 is 13 amino acids long. CDR1 and CDR2 (germline): SNHLY, FYNNEI. V was pared by 7 bases and J by 5 bases, with 14 bases between. The CDR3 region has the DNA TGTGCCAGCATCCTACTCATGCGGACTGAAGCTTTCTTT. This codes for CASILLMRTEAFF. Based on the CDR3 plus reference TRBV2 and TRBJ1-1, the full variable domain is EPEVTQTPSHQVTQMGQEVILRCVPISNHLYFYWYRQILGQKVEFLVSFYNNEISEKSEIFDDQFSVERPDGSNFTLKIRSTKLEDSAMYFCASILLMRTEAFFGQGTRLTVV.

In its sample, this clone was seen once. V and J are TRBV10-3 and TRBJ1-2, with 9 bases that match TRBD1. This CDR3 contains 15 residues. J lost 5 bases, V lost 6 bases, and 10 bases had no gene match. Germline CDR1 is ENHRY and CDR2 is SYGVKD. This CDR3 is CAIRGPGQGLYGYTF. The CDR3 DNA follows: TGTGCCATCAGGGGACCGGGACAGGGATTGTATGGCTACACCTTC.

J is TRBJ1-1 and V is TRBV30, with a tentative D call TRBD1 (6 bases). The CDR3 runs to 14 residues. Looked up from germline, CDR1 is GTSNPN and CDR2 is SVGIG (reference sequence). The V end was cut by 3 bases, the J end by 4 bases, with 15 bases between. CDR3 sequence (DNA): TGTGCCTGGAGCAGAACAGGGTGGGGCACTGAAGCTTTCTTT. Protein product: CAWSRTGWGTEAFF.

This clone was found once. The J gene is TRBJ1-1, the V gene TRBV4-1; D ambiguous. V was clipped by 4 bases and J by 0 bases, with 15 bases between them. CDR3 size: 16 residues. The V gene's germline CDR1 is MGHRA and CDR2 YSYEKL. The CDR3: CASSPSNVRMNTEAFF. The CDR3 nucleotides are TGCGCCAGCAGCCCAAGTAACGTCAGAATGAACACTGAAGCTTTCTTT.

The V and J genes are TRBV7-9 and TRBJ1-5; maybe TRBD1 (6 bases). Trimming pared 1 base from V and 2 bases from J, leaving 9 bases between. The CDR3 consists of 15 residues. Germline V gene sequence: CDR1 SEHNR, CDR2 FQNEAQ (reference sequence). The CDR3 loop reads CASSLGTVGNQPQHF. Here the CDR3 DNA reads TGTGCCAGCAGCTTAGGGACAGTGGGCAATCAGCCCCAGCATTTT.